The 6 T cell receptor beta chains below were found in one sample sequenced in a study of shared clonotypes between healthy human individuals. The assay was immunoSEQ multiplex PCR, and TCRdb's table has in-frame clones only and misses some. The profile shows roughly 300,000 clones, less than 75% of them singletons. The sequenced material came from memory CD4+ T cells sorted from blood. Subset indicated: CD45RA-negative fraction. Receptor source: a man younger than 45 in good health.

The chain couples TRBV2 to TRBJ1-1, with D possibly matching TRBD1 (5 bases). Trimming left V 7 bases short and J 3 bases short, with 12 bases between. The CDR3 is 13 residues long. CDR1 and CDR2 (germline): SNHLY, FYNNEI. The CDR3 loop reads CASKLGQYTEAFF. The CDR3 DNA reads TGTGCCAGCAAATTGGGGCAGTACACTGAAGCTTTCTTT.

The rearrangement uses TRBV7-2 and TRBJ2-7; D unclear. The CDR3 covers 11 residues. The ends were cut back, 1 base at V and 6 bases at J, with 4 bases in the middle. Germline CDR1 reads SGHTA; CDR2 reads FQGNSA. CDR3 coding DNA: TGTGCCAGCAGCTTAGACTCCGAGCAGTACTTC. Translated: CASSLDSEQYF.

The V gene is TRBV18, the J gene TRBJ1-2, with no clear D. The CDR3 totals 13 residues. Germline V lookup: CDR1 KGHSH, CDR2 LQKENI. V was trimmed by 1 base and J by 6 bases, leaving 9 bases between them. Here the CDR3 reads CASSPRRPDGYTF. DNA of the CDR3: TGTGCCAGCTCACCACGTCGCCCGGATGGCTACACCTTC. Together with reference TRBV18 and TRBJ1-2, the CDR3 gives the full variable domain: NAGVMQNPRHLVRRRGQEARLRCSPMKGHSHVYWYRQLPEEGLKFMVYLQKENIIDESGMPKERFSAEFPKEGPSILRIQQVVRGDSAAYFCASSPRRPDGYTFGSGTRLTVV.

V usage is TRBV10-3 and J usage is TRBJ2-7; 10 bases line up with TRBD2. This CDR3 is built from 14 residues. After removal of 10 bases from V and 5 bases from J, the junction contained 11 bases not matched to a gene. The germline V gene encodes CDR1 ENHRY and CDR2 SYGVKD. Here the CDR3 DNA reads TGTGCCACTTCCGGCCTAGCGGGAGTCGACGAGCAGTACTTC. It specifies CATSGLAGVDEQYF.

The chain couples TRBV28 to TRBJ2-1, with D hard to call. The germline V gene has CDR1 MDHEN and CDR2 SYDVKM. Trimming pared 7 bases from V and 6 bases from J, leaving 22 bases between. The CDR3 spans 16 residues. The CDR3 loop reads CASNNPGRMLSNEQFF. The CDR3 nucleotides are TGTGCCAGCAATAACCCCGGGCGGATGCTATCCAATGAGCAGTTCTTC.

The sample holds one count of this clone. The V gene is TRBV2, the J gene TRBJ1-5; tentatively, D is TRBD1 (5 bases). The germline V gene has CDR1 SNHLY and CDR2 FYNNEI. This CDR3 contains 17 residues. Trimming removed 6 bases from V and 0 bases from J, with 18 bases in between. The CDR3 DNA follows: TGTGCCAGCAGGGGGGAAGGTGCGGGCCTTAGCAATCAGCCCCAGCATTTT. It yields the protein CASRGEGAGLSNQPQHF.